Below, one TCR beta chain is given with its context. Blood CD4+ CD25-low CD127-high conventional T cells supplied the genomic DNA template. The data derive from a study of regulatory and conventional T cells in RAG deficiency. Some clones are missing from TCRdb's copy, which holds only in-frame ones; the method was immunoSEQ multiplex PCR. The sample holds about 29,000 clones, nearly 95% seen once. These data were also filed under a second study, of regulatory T cells. That work states: The primer mix had 52 TRBV and 13 TRBJ primers.

The TCR comes from a human donor in good health. The sequencing sample was made of CD25- CD4+ T cells sorted from blood.

CDR3 DNA sequence: TGTGCCAGCAGTGAACAGACCCTTTGGAAGGGAGACTACGAGCAGTACTTC. It is translated as CASSEQTLWKGDYEQYF. This chain joins TRBV2 and TRBJ2-7; TRBD2 is a possible D gene (5 bases). CDR1 SNHLY and CDR2 FYNNEI come from the germline V gene. This CDR3 is 17 amino acids long. The germline V and J ends were trimmed by 2 bases and 3 bases, with 20 bases remaining between them.